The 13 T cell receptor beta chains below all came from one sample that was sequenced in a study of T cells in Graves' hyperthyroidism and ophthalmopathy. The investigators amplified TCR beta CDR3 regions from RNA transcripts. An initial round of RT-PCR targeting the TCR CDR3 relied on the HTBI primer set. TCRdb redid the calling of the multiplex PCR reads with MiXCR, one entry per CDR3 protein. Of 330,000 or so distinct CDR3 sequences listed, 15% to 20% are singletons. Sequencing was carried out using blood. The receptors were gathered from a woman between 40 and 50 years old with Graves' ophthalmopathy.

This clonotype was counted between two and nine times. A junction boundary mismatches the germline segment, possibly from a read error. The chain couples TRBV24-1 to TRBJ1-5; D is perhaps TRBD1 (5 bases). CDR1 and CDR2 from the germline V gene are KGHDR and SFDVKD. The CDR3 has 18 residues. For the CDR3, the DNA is TGTGCCACCAGTGATTTGTGGCTGGACAAAGATAGCAAACAGCCCCAGCATTTT. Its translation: CATSDLWLDKDSKQPQHF.

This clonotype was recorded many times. CDR3 residues: CASSLVGLASYF. DNA of the CDR3: TGTGCCAGCAGTTTAGTGGGACTAGCCTCGTACTTC. This rearrangement joins TRBV28 to TRBJ2-4, with 9 nucleotides matching TRBD2. This CDR3 is built from 12 residues. V lost 2 bases, J lost 15 bases, and 5 bases stayed unmatched. Germline CDR1 is MDHEN and CDR2 is SYDVKM.

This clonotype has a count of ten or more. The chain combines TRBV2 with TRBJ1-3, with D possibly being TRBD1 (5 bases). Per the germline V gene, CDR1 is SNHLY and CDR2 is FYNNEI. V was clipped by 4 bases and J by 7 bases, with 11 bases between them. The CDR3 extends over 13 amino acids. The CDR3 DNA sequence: TGTGCCAGCAGTGTTAGGGGTCGTAACACCATATATTTT. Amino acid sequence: CASSVRGRNTIYF.

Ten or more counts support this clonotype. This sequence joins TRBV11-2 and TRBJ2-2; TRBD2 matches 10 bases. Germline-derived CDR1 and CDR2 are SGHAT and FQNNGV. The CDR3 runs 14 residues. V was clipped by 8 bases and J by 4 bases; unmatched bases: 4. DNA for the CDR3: TGTGCCAGCGCACTAGCGGGGAGCACCGGGGAGCTGTTTTTT. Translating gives CASALAGSTGELFF.

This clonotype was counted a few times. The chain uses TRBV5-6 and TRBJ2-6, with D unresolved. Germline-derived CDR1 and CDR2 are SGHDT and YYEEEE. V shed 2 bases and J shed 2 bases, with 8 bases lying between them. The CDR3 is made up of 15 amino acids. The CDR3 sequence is CASSFTFTGANVLTF. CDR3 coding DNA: TGTGCCAGCAGCTTTACGTTTACTGGGGCCAACGTCCTGACTTTC.

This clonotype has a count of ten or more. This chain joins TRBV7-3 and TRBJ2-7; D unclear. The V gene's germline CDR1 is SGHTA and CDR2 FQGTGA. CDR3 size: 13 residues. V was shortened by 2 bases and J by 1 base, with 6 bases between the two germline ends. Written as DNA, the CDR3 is TGTGCCAGCAGCTTACTACATTCCTACGAGCAGTACTTC. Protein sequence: CASSLLHSYEQYF.

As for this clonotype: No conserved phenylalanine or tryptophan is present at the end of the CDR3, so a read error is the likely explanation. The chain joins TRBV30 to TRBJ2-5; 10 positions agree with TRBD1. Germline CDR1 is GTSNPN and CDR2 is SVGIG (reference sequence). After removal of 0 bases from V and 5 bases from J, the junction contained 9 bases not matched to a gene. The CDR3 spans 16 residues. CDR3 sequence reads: CAWSVPHDRGLETQYL. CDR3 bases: TGTGCCTGGAGTGTGCCCCATGACAGGGGGCTGGAGACCCAGTACCTC.

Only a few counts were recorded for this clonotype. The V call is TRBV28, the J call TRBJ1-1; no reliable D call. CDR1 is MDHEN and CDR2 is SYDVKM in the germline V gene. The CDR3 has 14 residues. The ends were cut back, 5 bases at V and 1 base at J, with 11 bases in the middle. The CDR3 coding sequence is TGTGCCAGCAGTCTTCCCACCTCGAACACTGAAGCTTTCTTT. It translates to CASSLPTSNTEAFF. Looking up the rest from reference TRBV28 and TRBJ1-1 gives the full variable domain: DVKVTQSSRYLVKRTGEKVFLECVQDMDHENMFWYRQDPGLGLRLIYFSYDVKMKEKGDIPEGYSVSREKKERFSLILESASTNQTSMYLCASSLPTSNTEAFFGQGTRLTVV.

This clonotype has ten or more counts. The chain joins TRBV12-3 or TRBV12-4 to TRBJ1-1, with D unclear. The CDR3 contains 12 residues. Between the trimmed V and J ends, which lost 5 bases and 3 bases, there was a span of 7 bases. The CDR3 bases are TGTGCCAGCAGTGGACTGTACACTGAAGCTTTCTTT. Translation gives CASSGLYTEAFF.

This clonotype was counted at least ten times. In nucleotides, the CDR3 is TGCGCCAGCAGCCGCCTACAGGGGGTAGTAGGCTATGGCTACACCTTC. Amino acids: CASSRLQGVVGYGYTF. The chain combines TRBV4-1 with TRBJ1-2; 8 bases align to TRBD1. V lost 4 bases, J lost 4 bases, and 11 bases stayed unmatched. Germline V gene sequence: CDR1 MGHRA, CDR2 YSYEKL. The CDR3 extends over 16 amino acids.

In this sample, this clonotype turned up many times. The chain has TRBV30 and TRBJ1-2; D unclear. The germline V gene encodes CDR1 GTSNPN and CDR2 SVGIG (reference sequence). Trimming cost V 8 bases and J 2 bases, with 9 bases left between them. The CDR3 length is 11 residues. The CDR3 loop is CAGDLNYGYTF. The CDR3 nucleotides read TGTGCCGGCGATTTGAACTATGGCTACACCTTC.

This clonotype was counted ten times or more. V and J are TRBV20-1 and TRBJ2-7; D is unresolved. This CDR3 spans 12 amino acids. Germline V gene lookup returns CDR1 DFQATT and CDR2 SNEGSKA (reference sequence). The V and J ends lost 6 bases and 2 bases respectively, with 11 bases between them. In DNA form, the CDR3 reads TGCAGTGCCCCGGCCGTTACCTACGAGCAGTACTTC. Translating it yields CSAPAVTYEQYF.

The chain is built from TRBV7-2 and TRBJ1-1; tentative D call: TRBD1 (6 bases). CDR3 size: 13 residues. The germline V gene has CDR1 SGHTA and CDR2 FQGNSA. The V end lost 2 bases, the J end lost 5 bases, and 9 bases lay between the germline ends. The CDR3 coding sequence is TGTGCCAGCAGCTTATTACAGGGAACTGAAGCTTTCTTT. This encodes CASSLLQGTEAFF.